The TCR beta chain described here comes from a study of CD8+ T cells in alopecia areata. Study at large: Twice a day, 5 to 10 mg of oral tofacitinib was administered to treated patients. Tofacitinib treatment spanned 6 to 18 months, with 6 months off drug afterward.

Indicated treatment: oral pan-JAK inhibitor, 5-10 mg twice daily. A note on this clone: What it binds is unknown.

Reverse transcription of extracted RNA yielded cDNA, which provided the sequencing template. Generated by immunoSEQ multiplex PCR, the TCRdb table keeps only in-frame clones and is missing some. The sample consists of roughly 120,000 clones, around 50% of them appearing once. Study-wide results and limits: More clonal than normal scalp was lesional scalp, particularly alopecia totalis/universalis.

This CDR3 is built from 15 residues. Per germline, CDR1 SGHTA and CDR2 FQGNSA. V was clipped by 2 bases and J by 2 bases; unmatched bases: 3. The sample in question was CD8+ T cells sorted from blood, obtained at week 24, from a patient treated with tofacitinib. This chain joins TRBV7-2 and TRBJ2-5; 9 nucleotides align to TRBD2. This TCR was sampled from a human donor with alopecia areata. The CDR3 nucleotides are TGTGCCAGCAGCTTAATCGCGGGGGGGCAAGAGACCCAGTACTTC. It codes for CASSLIAGGQETQYF.